This TCR beta chain came from a study of shared clonotypes between healthy human individuals. This CDR3 region has 13 residues. Deletions cut 2 bases from V and 6 bases from J, with 7 bases between. Germline CDR1 and CDR2: SEHNR and FQNEAQ (reference sequence). Study findings and constraints: Relative to clonotypes present in all four donors, those not shared had lower generation probabilities. The donor pool, a small one, limited the genetic and exposure-history diversity represented.

Over several immunoSEQ plates, each subset's genomic DNA was distributed in even portions. Sequencing used immunoSEQ multiplex PCR; TCRdb keeps in-frame clones, though not all of them. The table includes about 2.1 million clones, 93% detected once. This clone was detected a few times. Antigen specificity is unknown. Naive CD8 populations comprised CD45RO-negative cells positively selected for CCR7, excluding terminally differentiated effector memory CD45RA+ cells. This rearrangement joins TRBV7-9 to TRBJ2-2; TRBD1 or TRBD2 may be the D gene (5 bases each). The sequenced sample was naive CD8+ T cells from PBMCs. The clonotype was recovered from a man aged 18 to 29 in good health. Some clones in this sample may be carry-over from other donors' samples. The CDR3 sequence is CASSLMGAGELFF. In nucleotides, the CDR3 is TGTGCCAGCAGCTTAATGGGGGCCGGGGAGCTGTTTTTT.